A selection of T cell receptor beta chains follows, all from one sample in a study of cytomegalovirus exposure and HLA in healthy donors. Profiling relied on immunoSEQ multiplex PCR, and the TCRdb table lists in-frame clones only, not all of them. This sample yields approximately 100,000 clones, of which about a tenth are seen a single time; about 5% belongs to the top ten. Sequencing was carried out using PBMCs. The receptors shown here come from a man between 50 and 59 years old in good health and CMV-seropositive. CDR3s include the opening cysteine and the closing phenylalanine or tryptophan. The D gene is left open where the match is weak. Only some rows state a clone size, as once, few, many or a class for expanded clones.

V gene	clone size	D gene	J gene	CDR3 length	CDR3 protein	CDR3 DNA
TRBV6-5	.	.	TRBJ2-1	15	CASSRSLQGYHEQFF	TGTGCCAGCAGCCGGTCCCTACAGGGTTATCATGAGCAGTTCTTC
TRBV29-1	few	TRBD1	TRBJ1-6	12	CSARQGDSPLHF	TGCAGCGCCCGACAGGGAGATTCACCCCTCCACTTT
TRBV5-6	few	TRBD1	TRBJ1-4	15	CASSATGASREKLFF	TGTGCCAGCAGCGCCACAGGGGCGTCAAGGGAAAAACTGTTTTTT
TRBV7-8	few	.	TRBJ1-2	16	CASSFFRPGSGSGYTF	TGTGCCAGCAGCTTTTTCAGGCCGGGATCCGGGTCTGGCTACACCTTC
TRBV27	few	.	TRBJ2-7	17	CASSLGPGATASYEQYF	TGTGCCAGCAGTTTAGGCCCAGGGGCAACGGCTTCCTACGAGCAGTACTTC
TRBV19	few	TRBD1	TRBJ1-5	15	CATNQGTETHQPQHF	TGTGCCACAAACCAGGGGACAGAGACCCATCAGCCCCAGCATTTT
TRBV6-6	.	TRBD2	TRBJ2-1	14	CASSLAGIYNEQFF	TGTGCCAGCAGCCTAGCGGGGATTTACAATGAGCAGTTCTTC
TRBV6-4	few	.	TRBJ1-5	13	CAWGQDSNQPQHF	TGTGCCTGGGGGCAGGATAGCAATCAGCCCCAGCATTTT
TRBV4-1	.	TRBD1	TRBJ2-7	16	CASSRLGQPLSYEQYF	TGCGCCAGCAGCCGCTTGGGACAGCCTCTCTCCTACGAGCAGTACTTC
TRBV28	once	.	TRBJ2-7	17	CASSFPHSGQSFFEQYF	TGTGCCAGCAGTTTCCCTCACTCCGGACAGTCGTTTTTCGAGCAGTACTTC
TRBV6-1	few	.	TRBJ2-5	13	CASSASGQETQYF	TGTGCCAGCAGTGCCAGCGGTCAGGAGACCCAGTACTTC
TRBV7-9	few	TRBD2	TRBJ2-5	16	CASSLALGLAQETQYF	TGTGCCAGCAGCTTAGCCCTTGGACTAGCGCAAGAGACCCAGTACTTC
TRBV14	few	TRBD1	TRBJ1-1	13	CASSPVHRGRGFF	TGTGCCAGCAGCCCGGTCCACAGGGGGCGAGGTTTCTTT
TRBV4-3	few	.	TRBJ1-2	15	CASSQEIGANYGYTF	TGCGCCAGCAGCCAAGAGATCGGAGCTAACTATGGCTACACCTTC
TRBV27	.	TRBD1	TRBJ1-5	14	CASRISGGGQPQHF	TGTGCCAGCAGGATCTCAGGGGGCGGTCAGCCCCAGCATTTT
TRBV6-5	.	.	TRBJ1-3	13	CASSTSSGNTIYF	TGTGCCAGCAGTACGAGCTCTGGAAACACCATATATTTT
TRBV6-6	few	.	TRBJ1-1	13	CASSSSEKASRGF	TGTGCCAGCAGCAGCTCTGAAAAGGCCTCTCGCGGCTTT
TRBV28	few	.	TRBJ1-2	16	CASSLIAGPTNYGYTF	TGTGCCAGCAGTTTGATTGCGGGGCCTACTAACTATGGCTACACCTTC
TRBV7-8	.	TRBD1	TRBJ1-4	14	CASSYDRANEKLFF	TGTGCCAGCAGCTACGACAGGGCTAATGAAAAACTGTTTTTT
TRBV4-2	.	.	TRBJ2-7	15	CASSQRTGRADEQYF	TGTGCCAGCAGCCAAAGGACAGGGAGGGCAGACGAGCAGTACTTC
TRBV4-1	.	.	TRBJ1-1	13	CARSQEESGYAFF	TGCGCCAGAAGCCAAGAAGAGTCGGGGTACGCTTTCTTT
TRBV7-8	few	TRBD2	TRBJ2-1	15	CASSVTSGNYNEQFF	TGTGCCAGCAGTGTGACTAGCGGGAATTACAATGAGCAGTTCTTC
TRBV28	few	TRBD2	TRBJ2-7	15	CASSLAGTSNDEQYF	TGTGCCAGCAGCCTAGCCGGGACTAGTAACGACGAGCAGTACTTC
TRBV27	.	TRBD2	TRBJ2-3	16	CASSSGAGGLTDTQYF	TGTGCCAGCAGTTCAGGGGCGGGAGGGCTCACAGATACGCAGTATTTT
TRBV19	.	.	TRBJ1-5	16	CASSLKGVVSNQPQHF	TGTGCCAGTAGCCTCAAAGGGGTGGTGAGCAATCAGCCCCAGCATTTT
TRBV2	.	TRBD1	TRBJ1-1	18	CASTRDRGRIGENTEAFF	TGTGCCAGCACTAGGGACAGGGGGCGTATTGGGGAGAACACTGAAGCTTTCTTT
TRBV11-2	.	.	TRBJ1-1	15	CASSVDPRGGTEAFF	TGTGCCAGCAGCGTTGACCCCAGGGGAGGGACTGAAGCTTTCTTT
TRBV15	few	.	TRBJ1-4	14	CATSRDGEKEKLFF	TGTGCCACCAGCAGAGATGGAGAAAAGGAAAAACTGTTTTTT
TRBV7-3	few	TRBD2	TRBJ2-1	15	CASSLSGSSYNEQFF	TGTGCCAGCAGCCTTAGCGGGAGCTCCTACAATGAGCAGTTCTTC
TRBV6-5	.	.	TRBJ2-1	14	CASSYSVFNNEQFF	TGTGCCAGCAGTTACTCTGTCTTTAACAATGAGCAGTTCTTC
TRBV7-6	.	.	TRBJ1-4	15	CASSAQGATNEKLFF	TGTGCCAGCAGCGCCCAGGGTGCCACTAATGAAAAACTGTTTTTT
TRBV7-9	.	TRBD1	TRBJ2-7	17	CASSLHPGQGSSYEQYF	TGTGCCAGCAGCTTACATCCGGGACAGGGGAGCTCCTACGAGCAGTACTTC
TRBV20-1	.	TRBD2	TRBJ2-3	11	CSADTSGPRVF	TGCAGTGCTGATACTAGCGGGCCACGAGTTTTT
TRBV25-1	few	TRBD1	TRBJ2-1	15	CASSAPGQGNNEQFF	TGTGCCAGCAGTGCACCGGGACAGGGAAACAATGAGCAGTTCTTC
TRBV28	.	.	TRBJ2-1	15	CASSLRGSAGMLEFF	TGTGCCAGCAGTTTGCGGGGATCGGCGGGAATGTTGGAGTTCTTC
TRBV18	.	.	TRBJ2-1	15	CASSRGVGSYNEQFF	TGTGCCAGCTCACGGGGGGTGGGCTCCTACAATGAGCAGTTCTTC
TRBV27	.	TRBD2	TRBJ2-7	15	CASSLGGLAGYEQYF	TGTGCCAGCAGTTTAGGGGGACTAGCGGGTTACGAGCAGTACTTC
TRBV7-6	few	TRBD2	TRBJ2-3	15	CASRLVTSGTDTQYF	TGTGCCAGCAGGCTGGTCACTAGCGGAACAGATACGCAGTATTTT
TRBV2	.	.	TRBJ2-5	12	CASTGGAETQYF	TGTGCCAGCACGGGGGGCGCAGAGACCCAGTACTTC
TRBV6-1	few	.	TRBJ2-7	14	CASSGPSSSYEQYF	TGTGCCAGCAGTGGTCCTAGCAGTTCCTACGAGCAGTACTTC
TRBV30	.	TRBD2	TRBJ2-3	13	CASLAGGQDTQYF	TGTGCCTCACTAGCGGGAGGTCAAGATACGCAGTATTTT
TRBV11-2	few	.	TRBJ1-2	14	CASSLGSQGLGYTF	TGTGCCAGCAGCTTAGGGAGTCAGGGGCTTGGCTACACCTTC
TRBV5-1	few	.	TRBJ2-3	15	CASSLYGRSTDTQYF	TGCGCCAGCAGCTTGTACGGGAGAAGCACAGATACGCAGTATTTT
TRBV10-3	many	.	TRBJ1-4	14	CAISVAGEREKLFF	TGTGCCATCAGTGTCGCGGGGGAGAGAGAAAAACTGTTTTTT
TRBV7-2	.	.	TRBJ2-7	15	CASSPQTRMASEQYF	TGTGCCAGCAGCCCACAGACGAGAATGGCCTCCGAGCAGTACTTC
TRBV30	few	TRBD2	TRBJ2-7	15	CAWRGILAGGDEQYF	TGTGCCTGGAGGGGGATTCTAGCGGGAGGGGACGAGCAGTACTTC
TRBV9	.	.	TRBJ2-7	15	CASSVDTGIQYEQYF	TGTGCCAGCAGCGTTGACACAGGGATCCAGTACGAGCAGTACTTC
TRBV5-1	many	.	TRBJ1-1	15	CASSLDVGPNTEAFF	TGCGCCAGCAGCTTGGACGTGGGGCCCAACACTGAAGCTTTCTTT
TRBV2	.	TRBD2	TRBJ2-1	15	CASSGATSGSNEQFF	TGTGCCAGCAGTGGAGCGACTAGCGGGAGTAATGAGCAGTTCTTC
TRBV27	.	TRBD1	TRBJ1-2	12	CASSSGGYGYTF	TGTGCCAGCAGCTCAGGGGGCTATGGCTACACCTTC
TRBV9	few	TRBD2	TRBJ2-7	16	CASSSGGGDSSYEQYF	TGTGCCAGCAGTTCCGGCGGGGGTGATTCCTCCTACGAGCAGTACTTC
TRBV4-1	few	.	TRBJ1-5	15	CASSQETGYRQPQHF	TGCGCCAGCAGCCAAGAAACGGGTTACCGCCAGCCCCAGCATTTT
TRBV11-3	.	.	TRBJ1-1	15	CASSLPGRPNTEAFF	TGTGCCAGCAGCTTGCCTGGCAGGCCGAACACTGAAGCTTTCTTT